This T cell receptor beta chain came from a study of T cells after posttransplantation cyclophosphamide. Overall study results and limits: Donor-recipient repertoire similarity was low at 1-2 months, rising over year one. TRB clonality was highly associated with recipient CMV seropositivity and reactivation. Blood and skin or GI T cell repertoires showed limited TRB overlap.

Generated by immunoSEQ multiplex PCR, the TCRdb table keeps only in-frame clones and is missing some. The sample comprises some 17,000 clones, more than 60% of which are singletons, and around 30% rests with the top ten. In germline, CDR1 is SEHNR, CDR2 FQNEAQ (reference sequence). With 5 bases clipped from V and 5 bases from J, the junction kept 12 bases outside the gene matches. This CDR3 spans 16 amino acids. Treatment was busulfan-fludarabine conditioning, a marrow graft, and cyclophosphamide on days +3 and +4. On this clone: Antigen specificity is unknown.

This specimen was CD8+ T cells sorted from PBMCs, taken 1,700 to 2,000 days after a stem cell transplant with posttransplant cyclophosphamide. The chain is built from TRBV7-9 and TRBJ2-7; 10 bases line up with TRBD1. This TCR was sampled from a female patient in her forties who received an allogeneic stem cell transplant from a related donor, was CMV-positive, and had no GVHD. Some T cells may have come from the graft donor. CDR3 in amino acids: CASSLTSGTGDDEQYF. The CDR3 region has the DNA TGTGCCAGCAGCCTCACATCCGGGACAGGGGACGACGAGCAGTACTTC.